This TCR beta chain was recovered during a study of cytomegalovirus exposure and HLA in healthy donors. Findings and limits, study-wide: The authors listed approximately 150 TCR beta chains as cytomegalovirus-associated. One variant, a missense change in DCLRE1C, was linked in a later analysis to TCR beta V- and J-gene trimming.

In the PCR, 60 Vbeta and 13 Jbeta primers were used. Libraries were prepared by immunoSEQ multiplex PCR; TCRdb keeps only in-frame clonotypes and omits some of them. The top ten hold about 1.3% of the sample, which has roughly 160,000 clones, more than 70% seen once. On this clone itself: The antigen remains undetermined.

CDR1 GTSNPN and CDR2 SVGIG come from the germline V gene (reference sequence). The CDR3 is made up of 15 amino acids. Trimming took 0 bases from V and 4 from J, leaving 15 bases between them. This TCR derives from a man aged 60-69 years in good health and CMV-seronegative. The sequenced material came from PBMCs. The chain carries TRBV30 and TRBJ1-1; the D gene is possibly TRBD1 (5 bases). The CDR3 is CAWSVKGLGRTEAFF. CDR3 nucleotides: TGTGCCTGGAGTGTCAAGGGGTTAGGGCGCACTGAAGCTTTCTTT.